This T cell receptor (beta chain) came from a study of T cell changes during pregnancy in multiple sclerosis. Assay: immunoSEQ multiplex PCR; the TCRdb copy retains only in-frame clones and omits some. The profile shows around 70,000 clones, roughly 92% of them singletons. This sample comprised peripheral blood, obtained in the second trimester of pregnancy. The source is a female donor with multiple sclerosis, enrolled in a pregnancy study.

The DNA for the CDR3 is TGTGCCAGAAACCACAGGGGGCTGGATGGCTACACCTTC. Protein: CARNHRGLDGYTF. This chain links TRBV2 with TRBJ1-2; TRBD1 aligns across 9 bases. With V trimmed by 9 bases and J by 6 bases, 8 bases remained unmatched. The CDR3 consists of 13 residues. Germline V lookup: CDR1 SNHLY, CDR2 FYNNEI.